Below, 5 T cell receptor beta chains from the same sample are listed, as sequenced in a study of neoadjuvant anti-PD-1 for oral cavity cancer. Profiling relied on immunoSEQ multiplex PCR, and the TCRdb table lists in-frame clones only, not all of them. Here the sample spans 80,000 to 95,000 clones, under 90% being singletons. The sequencing here drew on PBMCs, taken before nivolumab (anti-PD-1) treatment. These TCRs come from a person between 35 and 79 years old with oral cavity squamous cell carcinoma.

V usage is TRBV29-1 and J usage is TRBJ2-7; TRBD2 matches 7 bases. Trimming took 2 bases from V and 2 from J; bases not matched to a gene: 15. The CDR3 has 17 residues. The V gene's germline CDR1 is SQVTM and CDR2 ANQGSEA. CDR3: CSVEQASGPWGTYEQYF. The CDR3 DNA reads as TGCAGCGTTGAACAGGCTAGCGGCCCGTGGGGGACCTACGAGCAGTACTTC.

This clone showed up just once. This chain joins TRBV5-4 and TRBJ1-2; D unclear. Germline assignment: CDR1 SGHNT and CDR2 YYREEE (reference sequence). This CDR3 spans 15 amino acids. The ends were cut back, 4 bases at V and 5 bases at J, with 18 bases in the middle. DNA of the CDR3: TGTGCCAGCAGCAAAGTACCATCCGCTGATTATGGCTACACCTTC. Amino acid sequence: CASSKVPSADYGYTF.

The V and J genes are TRBV4-2 and TRBJ2-7, with a possible D match to TRBD1 (6 bases). Trimming removed 1 base from V and 4 bases from J, with 11 bases in between. This CDR3 is 14 amino acids long. Germline loops: CDR1 LGHNA, CDR2 YNFKEQ. The CDR3 DNA sequence: TGTGCCAGCAGCCAAGGCACAGGGAAATACGAGCAGTACTTC. Residues: CASSQGTGKYEQYF.

The chain uses TRBV13 and TRBJ2-7; 7 bases align to TRBD1. This CDR3 has 14 residues. Germline V gene sequence: CDR1 PRHDT, CDR2 FYEKMQ (reference sequence). Trimming at V came to 7 bases and at J to 2 bases, leaving 8 bases not matched to a gene. The CDR3 DNA sequence: TGTGCCAGCACTACAGGGGATCGGGCCTACGAGCAGTACTTC. Encoded protein: CASTTGDRAYEQYF.

The chain is built from TRBV4-1 and TRBJ2-6, with D tentatively TRBD2 (5 bases). V was cut by 1 base and J by 2 bases, with 6 bases left in between. CDR1 and CDR2 (germline): MGHRA, YSYEKL. The CDR3 consists of 15 residues. The CDR3 DNA reads as TGCGCCAGCAGCCAAGTGGGAGCTGGGGCCAACGTCCTGACTTTC. Its protein is CASSQVGAGANVLTF.